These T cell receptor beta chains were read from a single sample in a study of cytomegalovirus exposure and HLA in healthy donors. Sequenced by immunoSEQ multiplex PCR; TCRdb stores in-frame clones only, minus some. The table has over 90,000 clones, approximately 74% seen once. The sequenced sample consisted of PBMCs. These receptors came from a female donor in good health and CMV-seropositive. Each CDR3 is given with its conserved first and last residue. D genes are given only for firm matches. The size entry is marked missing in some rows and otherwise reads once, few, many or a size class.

TGTGCCAGCAGCCCGAGTGGACAGGGCAATCAGCCCCAGCATTTT,CASSPSGQGNQPQHF,NA,TRBV16,TRBJ1-5,TRBD1
TGCGCCAGCAGCCAAGAGGACAGGGGGTCCTACGAGCAGTACTTC,CASSQEDRGSYEQYF,NA,TRBV4-3,TRBJ2-7,TRBD1
TGTGCCAGCAGCCATTTACTAGCGGGGGGCCGCTCCTACAATGAGCAGTTCTTC,CASSHLLAGGRSYNEQFF,NA,TRBV14,TRBJ2-1,TRBD2
TGTGCCAGCAGCCGGACTAGCGGGAGAAATGAGCAGTTCTTC,CASSRTSGRNEQFF,NA,TRBV2,TRBJ2-1,TRBD2
TGTGCCAGCAGCACGACAGGATACGAGCAGTACTTC,CASSTTGYEQYF,NA,TRBV7-8,TRBJ2-7,NA
TGCGCCAGCAGCCAGTACAGTAGGGGGAACACTGAAGCTTTCTTT,CASSQYSRGNTEAFF,NA,TRBV4-1,TRBJ1-1,NA
TGTGCCAGCAGTTCCCGGAGACTAGCGGATCAAGAGACCCAGTACTTC,CASSSRRLADQETQYF,NA,TRBV6-5,TRBJ2-5,TRBD2
TGTGCCAGCAGTTTTTTCGGGAGGGACGAGCAGTACTTC,CASSFFGRDEQYF,NA,TRBV6-5,TRBJ2-7,TRBD2
TGTGCCAGCAGTTCCCTCTCGGGGGGGCCGAGGGAGCAGTACTTC,CASSSLSGGPREQYF,NA,TRBV28,TRBJ2-7,TRBD2
TGTGCCAGCAGCTCCGGACAGTCTGCTGCAACTAATGAAAAACTGTTTTTT,CASSSGQSAATNEKLFF,NA,TRBV7-9,TRBJ1-4,NA
TGCAGCGTTGTCGGCAGGGTCCGTGCAGATACGCAGTATTTT,CSVVGRVRADTQYF,NA,TRBV29-1,TRBJ2-3,NA
TGCGCCAGCAGACCTAGGGGTAACCCCATATATTTT,CASRPRGNPIYF,few,TRBV10-1,TRBJ1-3,NA
TGTGCCAGCAGCTTGGGACAGGGCCCGTATAGCAATCAGCCCCAGCATTTT,CASSLGQGPYSNQPQHF,NA,TRBV7-9,TRBJ1-5,TRBD1
TGCGCCAGCAGCCGACTAGCGGGGGGGCCACGGGGCACAGATACGCAGTATTTT,CASSRLAGGPRGTDTQYF,NA,TRBV4-3,TRBJ2-3,TRBD2
TGCGCCAGCAGCCAGGGACTAGCCTACGAGCAGTACTTC,CASSQGLAYEQYF,NA,TRBV4-1,TRBJ2-7,TRBD2
TGTGCCAGCAGCTTGGGACTAGCGGGAGCGACCGGGGTCTACAATGAGCAGTTCTTC,CASSLGLAGATGVYNEQFF,NA,TRBV7-9,TRBJ2-1,TRBD2
TGTGCCAGCAGCCCCCCCTACTCCTACGAGCAGTACTTC,CASSPPYSYEQYF,once,TRBV13,TRBJ2-7,NA
TGCGCCAGCAGCCAAGAATGGAGACAGGGGAGGAATGAGCAGTTCTTC,CASSQEWRQGRNEQFF,NA,TRBV4-3,TRBJ2-1,TRBD1
TGCAGTGCTCCAGCGACAGGGAAGCAGTTCTTC,CSAPATGKQFF,NA,TRBV20-1,TRBJ2-1,TRBD1
TGTGCCAGCAAAACCCCCGGACAGTTACAAGAGACCCAGTACTTC,CASKTPGQLQETQYF,once,TRBV28,TRBJ2-5,NA
TGTGCCAGCAGCTTAGAGACAGGGGGCATCTACGAGCAGTACTTC,CASSLETGGIYEQYF,NA,TRBV7-6,TRBJ2-7,TRBD1
TGTGCCAGCAGCTTAATCGGACAGGGGAGAGGCGAGCAGTACTTC,CASSLIGQGRGEQYF,NA,TRBV7-2,TRBJ2-7,TRBD1
TGTGCCACCAGCAGAGAGGGGGCTAGCGGGGAAAGGGAGCAGTTCTTC,CATSREGASGEREQFF,NA,TRBV15,TRBJ2-1,TRBD2
TGTGCCAGCAGCTTAGATCTCCCTGTCGATACGCAGTATTTT,CASSLDLPVDTQYF,NA,TRBV11-2,TRBJ2-3,NA
TGTGCCAGCAGCCAAGATCTAGACGAGACCCAGTACTTC,CASSQDLDETQYF,NA,TRBV4-2,TRBJ2-5,NA
TGTGCCAGCAGCACAGGGATACAGGGCCACACTGAAGCTTTCTTT,CASSTGIQGHTEAFF,few,TRBV2,TRBJ1-1,NA
TGCGCCAGCAGTGAGTCAGGAGGTGTGGGCTACACCTTC,CASSESGGVGYTF,NA,TRBV10-1,TRBJ1-2,NA
TGTGCCAGCAGCTTCGACAGGGAGCATGAGCAGTTCTTC,CASSFDREHEQFF,NA,TRBV11-3,TRBJ2-1,TRBD1
TGCGCCAGCAGCTTGGGACTAGCGGGAGGCTCGCGCTACAATGAGCAGTTCTTC,CASSLGLAGGSRYNEQFF,NA,TRBV5-1,TRBJ2-1,TRBD2
TGTGCCAGCAGCAAGGGGGCTAGCCCTAGGAATTCACCCCTCCACTTT,CASSKGASPRNSPLHF,few,TRBV5-6,TRBJ1-6,TRBD1
TGTGCCAGCAGTGCCCCGGGACTCGGGAATACAAATGAGCAGTTCTTC,CASSAPGLGNTNEQFF,NA,TRBV25-1,TRBJ2-1,NA
TGTGCCAGCTCACGAGGACAGGGAGGCGAGACCCAGTACTTC,CASSRGQGGETQYF,once,TRBV18,TRBJ2-5,TRBD1
TGTGCCAGCAGTTTATCAAACTATGGCTACACCTTC,CASSLSNYGYTF,NA,TRBV28,TRBJ1-2,NA
TGTGCCAGCAGCCGTACAGGTTATTGGACTGAAGCTTTCTTT,CASSRTGYWTEAFF,NA,TRBV5-4,TRBJ1-1,NA
TGTGCCAGCAGCTTTCCCGACAGGGGTGACACTGAAGCTTTCTTT,CASSFPDRGDTEAFF,NA,TRBV7-2,TRBJ1-1,TRBD1